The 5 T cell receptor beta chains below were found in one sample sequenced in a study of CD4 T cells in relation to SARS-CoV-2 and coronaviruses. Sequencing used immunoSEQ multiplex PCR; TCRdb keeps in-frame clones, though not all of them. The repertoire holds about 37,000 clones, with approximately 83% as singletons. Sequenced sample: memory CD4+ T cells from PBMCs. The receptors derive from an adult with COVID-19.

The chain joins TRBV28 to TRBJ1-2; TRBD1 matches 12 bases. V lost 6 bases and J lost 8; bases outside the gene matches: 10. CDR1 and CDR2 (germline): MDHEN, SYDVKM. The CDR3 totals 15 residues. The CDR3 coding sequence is TGTGCCAGCAGGGTACCGGGACAGGGGGCGCGCGGCTACACCTTC. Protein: CASRVPGQGARGYTF.

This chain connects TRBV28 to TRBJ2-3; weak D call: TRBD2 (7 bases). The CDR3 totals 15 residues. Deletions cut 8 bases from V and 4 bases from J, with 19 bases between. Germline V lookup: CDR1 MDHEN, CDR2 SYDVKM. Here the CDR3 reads CASRSRGGFSDTQYF. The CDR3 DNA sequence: TGTGCCAGCCGAAGCAGGGGAGGGTTTTCAGATACGCAGTATTTT.

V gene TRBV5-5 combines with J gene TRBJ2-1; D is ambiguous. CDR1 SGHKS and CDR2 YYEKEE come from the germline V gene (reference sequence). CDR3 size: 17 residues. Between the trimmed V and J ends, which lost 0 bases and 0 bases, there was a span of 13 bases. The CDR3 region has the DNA TGTGCCAGCAGCTTGGCCTCAGACCTCTACTCCTACAATGAGCAGTTCTTC. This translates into CASSLASDLYSYNEQFF.

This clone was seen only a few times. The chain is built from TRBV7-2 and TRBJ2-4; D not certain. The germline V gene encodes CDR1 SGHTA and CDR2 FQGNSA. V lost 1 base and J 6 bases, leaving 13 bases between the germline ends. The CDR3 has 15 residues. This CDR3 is CASSLEGTVGNIQYF. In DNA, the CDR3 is TGTGCCAGCAGCTTAGAGGGTACGGTGGGAAACATTCAGTACTTC.

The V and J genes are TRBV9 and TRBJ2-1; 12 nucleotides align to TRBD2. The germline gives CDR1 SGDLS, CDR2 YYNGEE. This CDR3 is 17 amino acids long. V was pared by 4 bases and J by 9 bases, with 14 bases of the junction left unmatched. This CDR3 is CASSPQSTSGSYFEQFF. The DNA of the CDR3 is TGTGCCAGCAGCCCACAATCGACTAGCGGGAGTTATTTTGAGCAGTTCTTC.